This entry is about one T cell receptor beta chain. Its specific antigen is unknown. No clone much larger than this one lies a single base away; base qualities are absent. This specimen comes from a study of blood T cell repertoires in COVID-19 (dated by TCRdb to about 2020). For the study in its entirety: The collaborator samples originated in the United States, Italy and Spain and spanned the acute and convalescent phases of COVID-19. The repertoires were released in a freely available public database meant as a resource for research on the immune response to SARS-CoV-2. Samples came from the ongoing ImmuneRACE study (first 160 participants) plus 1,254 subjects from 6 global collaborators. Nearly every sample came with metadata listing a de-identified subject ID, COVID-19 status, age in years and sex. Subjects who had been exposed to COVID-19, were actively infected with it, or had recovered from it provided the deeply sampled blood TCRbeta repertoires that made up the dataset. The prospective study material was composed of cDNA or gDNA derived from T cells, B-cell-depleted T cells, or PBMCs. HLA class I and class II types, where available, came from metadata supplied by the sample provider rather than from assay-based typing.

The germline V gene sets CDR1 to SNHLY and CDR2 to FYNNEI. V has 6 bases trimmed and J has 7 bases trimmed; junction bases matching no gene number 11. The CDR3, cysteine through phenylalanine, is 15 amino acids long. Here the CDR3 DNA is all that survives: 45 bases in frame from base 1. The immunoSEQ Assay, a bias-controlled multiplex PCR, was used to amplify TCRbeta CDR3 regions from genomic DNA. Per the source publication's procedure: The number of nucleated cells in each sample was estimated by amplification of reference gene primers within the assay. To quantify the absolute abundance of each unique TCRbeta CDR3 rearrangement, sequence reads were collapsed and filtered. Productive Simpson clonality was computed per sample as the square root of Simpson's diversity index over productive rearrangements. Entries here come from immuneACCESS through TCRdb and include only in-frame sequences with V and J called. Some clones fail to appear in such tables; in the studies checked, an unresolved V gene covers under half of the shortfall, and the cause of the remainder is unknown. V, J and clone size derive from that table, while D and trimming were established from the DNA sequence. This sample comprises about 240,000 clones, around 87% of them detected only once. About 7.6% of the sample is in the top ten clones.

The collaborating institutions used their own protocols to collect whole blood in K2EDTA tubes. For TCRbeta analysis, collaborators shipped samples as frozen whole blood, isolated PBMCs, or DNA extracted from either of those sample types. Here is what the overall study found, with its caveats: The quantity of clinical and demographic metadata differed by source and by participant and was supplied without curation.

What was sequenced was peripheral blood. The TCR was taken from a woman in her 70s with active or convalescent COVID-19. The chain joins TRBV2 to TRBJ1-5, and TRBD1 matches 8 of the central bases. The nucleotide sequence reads TGTGCCAGCAGCGAGATCCACAGGGGGGAACAGCCCCAGCATTTT. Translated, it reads CASSEIHRGEQPQHF.